A selection of T cell receptor beta chains follows, all from one sample in a study of T-cell reconstitution after alpha-beta-depleted transplantation in children. One entry per CDR3 protein, called by TCRdb with MiXCR from the PCR reads. The sample comprises about 180,000 distinct CDR3 sequences, approximately 10% of which are singletons, and about 13% rests with the top ten. The sample here was PBMCs, taken before TCRalphabeta/CD19-depleted stem cell transplant. These receptors came from a boy younger than 10 with acute myeloid leukemia, due to receive a stem cell transplant. The CDR3 runs from the conserved cysteine through the conserved F or W. The D gene is left open where the match is weak. Rows give clone size only sometimes, using once, few, many, or a class for an expanded clone.

>TRBD2|TRBV7-6|TRBJ2-3|many
TGTGCCAGCAGCTACGGGACTAGCCCGGACGGGAGCACAGATACGCAGTATTTT
CASSYGTSPDGSTDTQYF
>.|TRBV20-1|TRBJ2-7|many
TGCAGTACCCGAGGGATGGCTAACTCCTACGAGCAGTACTTC
CSTRGMANSYEQYF
>TRBD2|TRBV20-1|TRBJ2-5|many
TGCAGTGCTAGAGGCAGGACTAGCGGAGGGCAAGAGACCCAGTACTTC
CSARGRTSGGQETQYF
>TRBD2|TRBV12-3/TRBV12-4|TRBJ2-4|many
TGTGCCAGCAGACTAGCGGGGGGCAACATTCAGTACTTC
CASRLAGGNIQYF
>.|TRBV7-2|TRBJ2-5|few
TGTGCCAGCAGCCCCGGACCAGGGATTAAAGAGACCCAGTACTTC
CASSPGPGIKETQYF
>TRBD1|TRBV12-3/TRBV12-4|TRBJ2-2|many
TGTGCCAGCAGCAGACAGGGGGCAACCGGGGAGCTGTTTTTT
CASSRQGATGELFF
>TRBD2|TRBV27|TRBJ2-1|many
TGTGCCAGCAGTTTAGTTCCGCGGGAGGTATGGAATGAGCAGTTCTTC
CASSLVPREVWNEQFF
>TRBD1|TRBV5-8|TRBJ2-5|many
TGTGCCAGCAGCTCTGGGACAGGCGGCCAAGAGACCCAGTACTTC
CASSSGTGGQETQYF
>TRBD1|TRBV15|TRBJ1-1|many
TGTGCCACCAGCAAATGGACAGGGAACACTGAAGCTTTCTTT
CATSKWTGNTEAFF
>TRBD1|TRBV4-1|TRBJ1-3|.
TGCGCCAGCAGCCCAACGACAGGGTCTGGAAACACCATATATTTT
CASSPTTGSGNTIYF
>TRBD1|TRBV10-2|TRBJ1-4|.
TGCGCCAGCAGTGAGAGCGACAGGGCGGGATATGAAAAACTGTTTTTT
CASSESDRAGYEKLFF
>.|TRBV5-1|TRBJ2-5|many
TGCGCCAGCAGCTTTTTGGAGGAGACCCAGTACTTC
CASSFLEETQYF
>.|TRBV28|TRBJ1-1|many
TGTGCCAGCAGTTTAGATGCAGAGGCCCACACTGAAGCTTTCTTT
CASSLDAEAHTEAFF
>TRBD1|TRBV5-1|TRBJ2-1|many
TGCGCCAGCAGCTGGGGACAGAGGGGTGAGCAGTTCTTC
CASSWGQRGEQFF
>.|TRBV4-1|TRBJ2-7|.
TGCGCCAGCAGCCAAGTTTACAGGGCAGGCTACGAGCAGTACTTC
CASSQVYRAGYEQYF
>.|TRBV3-1|TRBJ2-3|many
TGTGCCAGCAGCCACCAGACAAGGACAGATACGCAGTATTTT
CASSHQTRTDTQYF
>TRBD1|TRBV29-1|TRBJ2-2|many
TGCAGCGTTGTGAACAGGGGGGACACCGGGGAGCTGTTTTTT
CSVVNRGDTGELFF
>.|TRBV6-2/TRBV6-3|TRBJ1-1|few
TGTGCCAGCAGCCACCATTTTCCCTCCGGGGGCTTTGAAGCTTTCTTT
CASSHHFPSGGFEAFF
>.|TRBV27|TRBJ1-1|many
TGTGCCAGCAGTTTACAGGGCGACACTGAAGCTTTCTTT
CASSLQGDTEAFF
>.|TRBV5-1|TRBJ1-1|many
TGCGCCAGCAGCTCCGACAGATCGGTTATGAACACTGAAGCTTTCTTT
CASSSDRSVMNTEAFF
>.|TRBV27|TRBJ2-3|many
TGTGCCAGCAGTTTAGCACTAGATTTAGATACGCAGTATTTT
CASSLALDLDTQYF
>.|TRBV20-1|TRBJ1-1|many
TGCAGTGCTAGAGAGGGCGGCGGGGCCACTGAAGCTTTCTTT
CSAREGGGATEAFF
>.|TRBV5-1|TRBJ2-2|many
TGCGCCAGCAGCCCCGGCGGGGTCGGGGAGCTGTTTTTT
CASSPGGVGELFF
>TRBD2|TRBV30|TRBJ2-1|many
TGTGCCGGGACGATAGCGGGAGGCAAAGATGAGCAGTTCTTC
CAGTIAGGKDEQFF
>.|TRBV5-4|TRBJ1-4|many
TGTGCCACCTCCGTCGGCAGCCTAGCAACTAATGAAAAACTGTTTTTT
CATSVGSLATNEKLFF
>.|TRBV30|TRBJ2-6|.
TGTGCCTGGACAGGAACGGGGGCCAACGTCCTGACTTTC
CAWTGTGANVLTF
>.|TRBV5-5|TRBJ1-1|many
TGTGCCAGCAGCTTGGAGGTCCGGGGGGCTGAAGCTTTCTTT
CASSLEVRGAEAFF
>.|TRBV20-1|TRBJ2-1|.
TGCAGTGCCAACTACAATGAGCAGTTCTTC
CSANYNEQFF
>TRBD2|TRBV2|TRBJ2-3|many
TGTGCCAGCAGTGAAGGGACTAGCGGGTTTGAGGATACGCAGTATTTT
CASSEGTSGFEDTQYF
>.|TRBV12-3/TRBV12-4|TRBJ1-2|many
TGTGCCAGCAGCGTTGAAGCTAACTATGGCTACACCTTC
CASSVEANYGYTF
>.|TRBV6-1|TRBJ2-1|many
TGTGCCAGCGCGCCCAGGGGTAGCAATGAGCAGTTCTTC
CASAPRGSNEQFF
>.|TRBV12-3/TRBV12-4|TRBJ2-3|.
TGTGCCATCTGGCCCGTTGGTCGGGGCCTTCGGCCAAACACAGATACGCAGTATTTT
CAIWPVGRGLRPNTDTQYF
>.|TRBV18|TRBJ2-5|many
TGTGCCAGCTCACCGTCACGAAGGGAAGAGACCCAGTACTTC
CASSPSRREETQYF
>.|TRBV27|TRBJ2-5|many
.
CASSSSGVTKTQYF
>.|TRBV4-1|TRBJ2-4|many
TGCGCCAGCAGCCAAGGGGTGATTGGGGGGCGCATTAGACACATTCAGTACTTC
CASSQGVIGGRIRHIQYF
>TRBD2|TRBV5-1|TRBJ2-1|many
TGCGCCAGCAGCCCCGGGGTAGCGGGGTACAATGAGCAGTTCTTC
CASSPGVAGYNEQFF
>.|TRBV4-1|TRBJ2-1|many
TGCGCCAGCAGCCAAGTCATGGCGGGGTTGGGTGAGCAGTTCTTC
CASSQVMAGLGEQFF
>.|TRBV12-3/TRBV12-4|TRBJ2-5|many
TGTGCCAGCAGGTCACTTAAACCTGGGGAGACCCAGTACTTC
CASRSLKPGETQYF
>.|TRBV20-1|TRBJ1-6|many
TGCAGTGCTAGAGATAAGCAGGGAGGGTATTCACCCCTCCACTTT
CSARDKQGGYSPLHF
>.|TRBV12-3/TRBV12-4|TRBJ2-2|.
TGTGCCAGCGCATACTACACCGGGGAGCTGTTTTTT
CASAYYTGELFF